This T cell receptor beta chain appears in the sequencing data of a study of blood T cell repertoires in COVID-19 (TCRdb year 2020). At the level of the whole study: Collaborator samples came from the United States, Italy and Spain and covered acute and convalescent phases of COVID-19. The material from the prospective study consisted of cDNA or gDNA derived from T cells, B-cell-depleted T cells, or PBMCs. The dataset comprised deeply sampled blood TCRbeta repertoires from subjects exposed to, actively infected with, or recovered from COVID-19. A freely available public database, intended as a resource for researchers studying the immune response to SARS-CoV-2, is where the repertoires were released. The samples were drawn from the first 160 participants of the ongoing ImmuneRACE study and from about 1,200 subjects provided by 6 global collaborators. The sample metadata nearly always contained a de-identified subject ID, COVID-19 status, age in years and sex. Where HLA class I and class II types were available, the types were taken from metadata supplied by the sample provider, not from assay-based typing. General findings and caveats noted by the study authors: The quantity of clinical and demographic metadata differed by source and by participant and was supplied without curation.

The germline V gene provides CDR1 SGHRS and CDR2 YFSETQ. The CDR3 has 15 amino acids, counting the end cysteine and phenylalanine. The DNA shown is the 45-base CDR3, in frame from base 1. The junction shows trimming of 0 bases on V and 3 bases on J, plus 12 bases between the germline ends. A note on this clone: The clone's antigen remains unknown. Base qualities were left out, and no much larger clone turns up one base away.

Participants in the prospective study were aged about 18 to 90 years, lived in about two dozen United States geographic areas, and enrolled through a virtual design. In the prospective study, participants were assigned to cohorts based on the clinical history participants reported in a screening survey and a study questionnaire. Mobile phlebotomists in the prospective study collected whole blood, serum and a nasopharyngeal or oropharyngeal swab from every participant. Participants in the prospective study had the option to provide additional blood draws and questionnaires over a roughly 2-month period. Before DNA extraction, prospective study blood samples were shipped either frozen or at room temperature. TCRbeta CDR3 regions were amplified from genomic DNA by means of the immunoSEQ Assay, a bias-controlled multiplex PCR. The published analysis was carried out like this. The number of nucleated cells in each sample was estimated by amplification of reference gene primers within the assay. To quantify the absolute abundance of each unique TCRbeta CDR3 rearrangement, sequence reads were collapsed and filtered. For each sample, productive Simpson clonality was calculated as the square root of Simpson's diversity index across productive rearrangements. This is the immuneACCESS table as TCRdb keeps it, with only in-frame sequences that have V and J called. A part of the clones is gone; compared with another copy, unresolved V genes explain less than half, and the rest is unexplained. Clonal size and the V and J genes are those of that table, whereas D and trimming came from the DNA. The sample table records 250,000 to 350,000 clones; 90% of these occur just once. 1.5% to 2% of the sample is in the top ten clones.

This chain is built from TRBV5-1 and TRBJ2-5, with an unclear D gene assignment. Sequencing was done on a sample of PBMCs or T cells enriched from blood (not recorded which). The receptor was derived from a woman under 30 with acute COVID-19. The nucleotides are TGCGCCAGCAGCTTGGTTCCCTACAGAGAAGAGACCCAGTACTTC. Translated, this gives CASSLVPYREETQYF.